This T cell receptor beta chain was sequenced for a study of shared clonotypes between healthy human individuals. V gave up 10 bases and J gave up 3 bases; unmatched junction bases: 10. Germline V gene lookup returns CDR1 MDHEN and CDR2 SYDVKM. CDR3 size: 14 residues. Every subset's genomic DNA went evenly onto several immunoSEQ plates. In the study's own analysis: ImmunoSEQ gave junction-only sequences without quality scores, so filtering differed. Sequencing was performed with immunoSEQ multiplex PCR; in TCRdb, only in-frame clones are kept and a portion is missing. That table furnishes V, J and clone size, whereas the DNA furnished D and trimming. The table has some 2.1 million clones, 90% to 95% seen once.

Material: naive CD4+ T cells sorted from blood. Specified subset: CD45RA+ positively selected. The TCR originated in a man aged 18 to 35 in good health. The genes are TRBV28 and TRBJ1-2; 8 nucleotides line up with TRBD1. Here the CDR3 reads CAISGRGHDYGYTF. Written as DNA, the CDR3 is TGTGCCATCTCGGGCAGGGGGCACGACTATGGCTACACCTTC.